The present entry profiles one T cell receptor beta chain with its context. The data are from a study of CD8 T cells in Susac syndrome. Blood CD8+ and CD4+ T cells underwent high-throughput TCR beta sequencing. Both CD4+ and CD8+ T cells were negatively isolated, and TEMRA cells underwent FACS enrichment. The authors reverse transcribed roughly 0.5 to 1 ug RNA with random hexamers. Multiplex immunoSEQ PCR targeted 54 Vbeta and 13 Jbeta TCR beta segments. TCRdb re-called the immunoSEQ multiplex PCR reads through MiXCR, storing one row per CDR3 protein. In the table there are approximately 190,000 distinct CDR3 sequences, approximately 93% of which are singletons. The TCR was taken from a human donor in good health. Sequencing input: CD4+ T cells from PBMCs.

The CDR3 reads CASTPSGGPYREQYF. In DNA form, the CDR3 reads TGTGCCAGCACCCCCTCGGGAGGGCCTTATAGGGAGCAGTACTTC. The chain carries TRBV12-3 or TRBV12-4 and TRBJ2-7; 8 bases align to TRBD2. With 7 bases clipped from V and 7 bases from J, the junction kept 15 bases outside the gene matches. There are 15 residues in the CDR3.